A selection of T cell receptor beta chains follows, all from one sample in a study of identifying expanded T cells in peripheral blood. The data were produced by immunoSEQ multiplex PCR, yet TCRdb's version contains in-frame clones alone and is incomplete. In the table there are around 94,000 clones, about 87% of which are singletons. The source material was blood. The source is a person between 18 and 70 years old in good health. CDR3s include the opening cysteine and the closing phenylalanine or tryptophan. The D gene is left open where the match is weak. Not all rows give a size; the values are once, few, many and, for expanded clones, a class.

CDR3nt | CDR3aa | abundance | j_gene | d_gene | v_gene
TGTGCCAGCAGGATCAGGGTGGGTAGCAATCAGCCCCAGCATTTT | CASRIRVGSNQPQHF | . | TRBJ1-5 | . | TRBV27
TGCGCCAGCAGCCAAGAAGGGGGACACGAGCAGTACTTC | CASSQEGGHEQYF | once | TRBJ2-7 | . | TRBV4-3
TGTGCCAGCAGCCCTGGACAGAGGGAGACCCAGTACTTC | CASSPGQRETQYF | . | TRBJ2-5 | . | TRBV7-3
TGCGCCAGCAGCTCCGGGACTAGCGGGAGTCCACAAAACAATGAGCAGTTCTTC | CASSSGTSGSPQNNEQFF | . | TRBJ2-1 | TRBD2 | TRBV5-1
TGTGCCAGCAGCTCGGGACTAGCGGGCGACGAGCAGTACTTC | CASSSGLAGDEQYF | . | TRBJ2-7 | TRBD2 | TRBV11-3
TGTGCCAGCAGCCTGGGTCGATTTGGAAACACCATATATTTT | CASSLGRFGNTIYF | . | TRBJ1-3 | . | TRBV11-2
TGTGCCAGTAGTATGGGTAGGACAGGGGGGCCTGAAGCTTTCTTT | CASSMGRTGGPEAFF | once | TRBJ1-1 | TRBD1 | TRBV19
TGTGCCAGCAGCTTAGTGAACAGCGAGAACACTGAAGCTTTCTTT | CASSLVNSENTEAFF | . | TRBJ1-1 | . | TRBV7-9
TGTGCCAGCAGCAAGGGACTAGCGGGAGCCGGGGAGCTGTTTTTT | CASSKGLAGAGELFF | once | TRBJ2-2 | TRBD2 | TRBV7-9
TGTGCCAGCAGCTACCGGGACAGGGAAGGTGGCTACACCTTC | CASSYRDREGGYTF | once | TRBJ1-2 | TRBD1 | TRBV2
TGTGCCAGTAGTATACAGGGTACCTACGAGCAGTACTTC | CASSIQGTYEQYF | . | TRBJ2-7 | . | TRBV19
TGTGCCAGCAGGAAAGGGGGAGGTGGGGCAGATACGCAGTATTTT | CASRKGGGGADTQYF | . | TRBJ2-3 | . | TRBV7-2
TGTGCCAGCAGTGAATTTGGGCAGCCTAATGAAAAACTGTTTTTT | CASSEFGQPNEKLFF | . | TRBJ1-4 | . | TRBV2
TGTGCCAGTCGACAGGGAGACTACGAGCAGTACTTC | CASRQGDYEQYF | . | TRBJ2-7 | TRBD1 | TRBV19
TGCGCCAGCAGGACTGGGGTAAGGCAGGGAAACGAAAAACTGTTTTTT | CASRTGVRQGNEKLFF | . | TRBJ1-4 | . | TRBV5-1
TGTGCCAGCAGCTCCGGACTAGTGGAGACCCAGTACTTC | CASSSGLVETQYF | . | TRBJ2-5 | TRBD2 | TRBV7-6
TGCGCCAGCAGCTTGTTAGGTCAAGAGACCCAGTACTTC | CASSLLGQETQYF | . | TRBJ2-5 | . | TRBV5-1
TGTGCCAGCAGCTTACAGGGCCTGGACAATCAGCCCCAGCATTTT | CASSLQGLDNQPQHF | . | TRBJ1-5 | . | TRBV7-9
TGTGCCAGCGGGTCACCTGACAGGATTCGTTCACCCCTCCACTTT | CASGSPDRIRSPLHF | few | TRBJ1-6 | . | TRBV7-8
TGCGCCAGCAGCTTGGGCCAGGGTTCCAACTATGGCTACACCTTC | CASSLGQGSNYGYTF | . | TRBJ1-2 | . | TRBV5-1
TGTGCCATCCGGTTGGGCTCTGGGGCCAACGTCCTGACTTTC | CAIRLGSGANVLTF | . | TRBJ2-6 | . | TRBV10-3
TGTGCCACCAGCAGAGTTGTAAGCGGGAGAGGGAACGAGCAGTACTTC | CATSRVVSGRGNEQYF | . | TRBJ2-7 | TRBD2 | TRBV15
TGTGCCAGCAGCTCCCATCCCCCGACCGGGGAGCTGTTTTTT | CASSSHPPTGELFF | . | TRBJ2-2 | . | TRBV7-2
TGTGCCAGCAGACTACCTAGCAATCAGCCCCAGCATTTT | CASRLPSNQPQHF | . | TRBJ1-5 | . | TRBV28
TGTGCCAGCAGTTTATCCTTCCTAGCGGGGACGAACACCGGGGAGCTGTTTTTT | CASSLSFLAGTNTGELFF | . | TRBJ2-2 | TRBD2 | TRBV27
TGTGCCAGCAGTCCCCCGGGGGCAGGGAGATACGAGCAGTACTTC | CASSPPGAGRYEQYF | . | TRBJ2-7 | . | TRBV27
TGTGCCAGCAGCGTTGGAGGACAGGGGAACACCGGGGAGCTGTTTTTT | CASSVGGQGNTGELFF | . | TRBJ2-2 | TRBD1 | TRBV9
TGTGCCAGTAGTATATCGGTTAGGGCTGAACCTTTCTTT | CASSISVRAEPFF | . | TRBJ1-1 | . | TRBV19
TGCAGTGCTATCCGAGGGAACGAGCAGTACTTC | CSAIRGNEQYF | . | TRBJ2-7 | . | TRBV20-1
TGCGCCAGCAGCCAGTTCCCGGGACAGGGTTACGAGCAGTACTTC | CASSQFPGQGYEQYF | . | TRBJ2-7 | TRBD1 | TRBV4-1
TGTGCCAGCAGTTTACCGGGATTGACAGATACGCAGTATTTT | CASSLPGLTDTQYF | . | TRBJ2-3 | . | TRBV27
TGTGCCAGCAGCGACAGCTCCTACAATGAGCAGTTCTTC | CASSDSSYNEQFF | . | TRBJ2-1 | . | TRBV28
TGTGCCAGCTCACCTGAGACAGGGTCCAATGAGCAGTTCTTC | CASSPETGSNEQFF | . | TRBJ2-1 | TRBD1 | TRBV18
TGTGCCAGCAGCCCGACGCGGGGGAACTACGAGCAGTACTTC | CASSPTRGNYEQYF | . | TRBJ2-7 | TRBD2 | TRBV7-2
TGTGCCAGCAGCTTAATCCTTAATGAAAAACTGTTTTTT | CASSLILNEKLFF | . | TRBJ1-4 | . | TRBV7-7
TGTGCCAGCAGCGCGCCGGGACAGGGAGTCACTGAAGCTTTCTTT | CASSAPGQGVTEAFF | . | TRBJ1-1 | TRBD1 | TRBV7-2
TGCGCCAGCAGTGAAATTAGAGGCACCGGGGAGCTGTTTTTT | CASSEIRGTGELFF | . | TRBJ2-2 | . | TRBV10-2
TGCGCCAGCAGTTATTCATACCCCAGTTTCGACGAGCAGTACTTC | CASSYSYPSFDEQYF | . | TRBJ2-7 | . | TRBV5-1
TGTGCCAGCAGCTTAGTTCGGACCTCTGCCTCTGGGGCCAACGTCCTGACTTTC | CASSLVRTSASGANVLTF | . | TRBJ2-6 | . | TRBV7-2
TGTGCCAGCAGTGGATTGACGGTCCCGGTGTCTTTC | CASSGLTVPVSF | . | TRBJ2-6 | . | TRBV25-1
TGTGCCAGCAGTGATCGGGGGGGATACCAAGAGACCCAGTACTTC | CASSDRGGYQETQYF | . | TRBJ2-5 | TRBD2 | TRBV2
TGTGCCAGCAGTGGAACCCCCTCCAGTGGCTACACCTTC | CASSGTPSSGYTF | . | TRBJ1-2 | . | TRBV6-1
TGCGCCAGCAGCGCCGGACAGAGTTACAATGAGCAGTTCTTC | CASSAGQSYNEQFF | . | TRBJ2-1 | . | TRBV5-1
TGTGCCATCTCGACAGGAAGAGTAGCGAACACCGGGGAGCTGTTTTTT | CAISTGRVANTGELFF | . | TRBJ2-2 | . | TRBV27
TGTGCCAGCAGCTTGGACAGTAATGAAAAACTGTTTTTT | CASSLDSNEKLFF | . | TRBJ1-4 | . | TRBV7-9
TGTGCCAGCAGGAACCAGGGGGCGGGTAGCACTGAAGCTTTCTTT | CASRNQGAGSTEAFF | . | TRBJ1-1 | TRBD1 | TRBV2
TGTGCCAGTACCCGGACAGGGGGCGGGGGCAATCAGCCCCAGCATTTT | CASTRTGGGGNQPQHF | . | TRBJ1-5 | TRBD1 | TRBV19
TGTGCCAGCAGTACACCCGGGACACTCAAAAACATTCAGTACTTC | CASSTPGTLKNIQYF | . | TRBJ2-4 | . | TRBV2
TGCAGTGCCCCCCGGTCCGGGGAGCTGTTTTTT | CSAPRSGELFF | . | TRBJ2-2 | . | TRBV20-1
TGTGCCAGCAGCGAGTGGGGGGGCGAGCAGTACTTC | CASSEWGGEQYF | . | TRBJ2-7 | TRBD2 | TRBV7-9
TGTGCCAGCAGTTACAGTAGGGAGGAGGGAAACACTGAAGCTTTCTTT | CASSYSREEGNTEAFF | . | TRBJ1-1 | . | TRBV6-5
TGCGCCAGCAGCTCCGACAGGGTGAACACTGAAGCTTTCTTT | CASSSDRVNTEAFF | . | TRBJ1-1 | TRBD1 | TRBV4-3
TGTGCCAGCAGCGTAGGGACACTAGAGACCCAGTACTTC | CASSVGTLETQYF | . | TRBJ2-5 | . | TRBV9
TGTGCCAGCAGCTTAGCCGGGATATCTTTTGGAAACACCATATATTTT | CASSLAGISFGNTIYF | . | TRBJ1-3 | . | TRBV7-9
TGTGCCAGCAGTTTATACGTCCTAGCGACCCAAGAGACCCAGTACTTC | CASSLYVLATQETQYF | . | TRBJ2-5 | . | TRBV28
TGCGCCAGCAGCTCCGGACAGGGGCAAGAGGACTATGGCTACACCTTC | CASSSGQGQEDYGYTF | . | TRBJ1-2 | TRBD1 | TRBV5-1